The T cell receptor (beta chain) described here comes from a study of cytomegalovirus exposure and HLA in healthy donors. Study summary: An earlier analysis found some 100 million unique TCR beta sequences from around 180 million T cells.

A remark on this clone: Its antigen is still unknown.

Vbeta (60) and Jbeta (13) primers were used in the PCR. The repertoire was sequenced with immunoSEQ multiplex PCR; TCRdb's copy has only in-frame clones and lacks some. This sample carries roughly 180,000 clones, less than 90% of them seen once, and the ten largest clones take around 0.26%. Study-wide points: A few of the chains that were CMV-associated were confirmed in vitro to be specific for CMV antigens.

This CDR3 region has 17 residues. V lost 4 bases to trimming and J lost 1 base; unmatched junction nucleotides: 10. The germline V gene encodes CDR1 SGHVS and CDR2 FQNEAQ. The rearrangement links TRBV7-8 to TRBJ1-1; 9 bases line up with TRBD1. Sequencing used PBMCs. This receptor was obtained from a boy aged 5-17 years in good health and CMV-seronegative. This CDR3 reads CASSSRTGVIRNTEAFF. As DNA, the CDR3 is TGTGCCAGCAGCTCCCGGACAGGGGTTATACGGAACACTGAAGCTTTCTTT.